This entry is about one T cell receptor (beta chain). These data originate in a study of blood T cell repertoires in COVID-19. Germline CDR1 and CDR2: LGHDT and YNNKEL (reference sequence). V shed 0 bases and J shed 7 bases, with 16 bases lying between them. This CDR3 is 16 amino acids long. Original analysis: Estimation of nucleated cell counts was performed using reference gene primer amplification. Here immunoSEQ multiplex PCR was the method, and the copy in TCRdb shows in-frame clones only, minus some. From that table come the V and J calls and clone size; the DNA was used to work out D and trimming. The sample lists more than 40,000 clones; 88% were seen once.

Sequenced: peripheral blood. The rearrangement joins TRBV3-1 (or the pseudogene TRBV3-2) to TRBJ1-5; a weak D match, TRBD1 (6 bases). The TCR comes from a man between 50 and 59 years old with active COVID-19. CDR3 amino acids: CASSQDRGGPRQPQHF. CDR3 nucleotide sequence: TGTGCCAGCAGCCAAGATCGGGGGGGGCCTCGGCAGCCCCAGCATTTT.